This T cell receptor (beta chain) was profiled in a study of shared clonotypes between healthy human individuals (dated by TCRdb to 2019 to 2021). The study in broad terms: The cohort included a few men and a couple of women between 18 and 49 years of age. Different laboratories and diverse techniques were used to prepare libraries and sequence TCR repertoires, to increase sequencing depth and limit assay-specific biases. Between about 0.94 and 8.9 billion PBMCs per donor were obtained by leukapheresis. Per donor, three plates each were used for CD4 naive and CD4 memory, two for CD8 naive, and one for CD8 memory. The study deeply sequenced blood TCR repertoires of five healthy adults to estimate repertoire size and the extent of clonotype sharing between individuals.

Using the deep immunoSEQ assay, TCR CDR3 regions were amplified from genomic DNA by multiplex PCR. Extracted genomic DNA from each cell subset was spread evenly across all wells of several immunoSEQ 96-well plates, with each plate serving as a replicate. For sorted subsets, each replicate PCR was loaded with 150 to 250 ng genomic DNA, equivalent to 30,000 or so T cell genomes. The purified libraries were quantified using a Qubit 3.0 fluorometer, sized with a Bioanalyzer 2100, and then quantified again using the KAPA Library Quantification kit. Every immunoSEQ 96-well plate was sequenced on a dedicated single-read 150-cycle Illumina NextSeq 550 flow cell. The study's own analysis went as follows. Because the immunoSEQ output held only junctional sequences and lacked quality scores, the filtering could not match the filtering applied to full-length reads. Sequences were annotated with PyIR, a Python wrapper for IgBLAST v1.9, and V/J genes and CDR3 were assigned using IMGT germline references. Reads were filtered out if the reads had weak V/J assignments (E-value above 1e-6), no CDR3, stop codons, out-of-frame junctions, or ambiguous translated residues. V3J clonotypes were defined as sequences sharing an identical inferred V gene, J gene, and CDR3 amino acid sequence. Percentage overlap between repertoires was calculated by dividing the number of shared unique clonotypes by the size of the smaller repertoire. Repertoire richness was assessed with RTK rarefaction, the Chao1 estimator, and Recon v2.1 estimates of unobserved clonotypes. OLGA was used to compute generation probabilities for all TCRbeta clonotypes that the gDNA method yielded from a handful of donors. The table was pulled from immuneACCESS by TCRdb, which kept in-frame rearrangements only. Such tables lose some clones; where checked, under half of the loss comes from unresolved V genes, and the rest has no known cause. From that table come the V and J calls and clone size; the DNA was used to work out D and trimming. For this sample the table gives about 2 million clones, of which about 94% were detected only once. Clones ranked in the top ten supply roughly 1% of the sample.

Beyond this particular receptor, the publication reports: Naive subsets generally had larger estimated clonotype richness than memory subsets. Based on pairwise subsampling, the degree of clonotype sharing among donors was expected to be affected by sequencing depth. Sharing across several donors was observed for about 4.8% of naive CD4, 3.5% of naive CD8, about 2.3% of memory CD4, and roughly 0.4% of memory CD8 clonotypes. Only blood was sampled, and tissue TCR repertoires likely differ from those in blood. Clonotypes shared by all four sorted-subset donors showed higher generation probabilities than non-shared clonotypes. The small number of donors limited the genetic and exposure-history diversity represented. Even with the large sequencing depth, rarefaction of the sorted-subset datasets indicated that sequencing was incomplete.

For the CD8 naive samples, CD45RO-negative cells were positively selected for CCR7, yielding a CD45RA+CCR7+ population from which TemRA cells were excluded. The donors were healthy, HIV-negative adults who had no recently reported acute infections or vaccinations. Every donor was a Caucasian adult residing in Nashville, Tennessee, USA. Blood was collected by leukapheresis, and PBMCs were isolated by Ficoll-Histopaque density gradient centrifugation and then cryopreserved in liquid nitrogen vapor phase. Analytical flow cytometry was used to check the purity and quantity of each magnetically sorted T cell population. Each sorted fraction had its genomic DNA isolated and then quantified by UV absorbance on a Nanodrop 2000c. As for this clone: Its cognate antigen has yet to be identified. No much larger clone exists at a distance of one base, and base qualities are not known.

Specimen: naive CD8+ T cells sorted from blood. Explained via the paper, the cell subset or site label denotes: CD45RA+CCR7+. This TCR came from a man aged 18 to 35 in good health.

The DNA sequence reads TGTGCCAGCAGCGCCTACGGACAGGGTAGCAATGAGCAGTTCTTC. It encodes CASSAYGQGSNEQFF. Recombination connected TRBV9 to TRBJ2-1; 8 bases in the middle match TRBD1. The germline V and J ends show losses of 3 bases and 6 bases respectively, and no gene match explains 8 bases of the junction. Per the germline V gene, SGDLS is the CDR1 and YYNGEE is the CDR2. Including cysteine and phenylalanine, the CDR3 has 15 amino acids. Just the 45-base CDR3 DNA is kept, in frame starting at base 1.